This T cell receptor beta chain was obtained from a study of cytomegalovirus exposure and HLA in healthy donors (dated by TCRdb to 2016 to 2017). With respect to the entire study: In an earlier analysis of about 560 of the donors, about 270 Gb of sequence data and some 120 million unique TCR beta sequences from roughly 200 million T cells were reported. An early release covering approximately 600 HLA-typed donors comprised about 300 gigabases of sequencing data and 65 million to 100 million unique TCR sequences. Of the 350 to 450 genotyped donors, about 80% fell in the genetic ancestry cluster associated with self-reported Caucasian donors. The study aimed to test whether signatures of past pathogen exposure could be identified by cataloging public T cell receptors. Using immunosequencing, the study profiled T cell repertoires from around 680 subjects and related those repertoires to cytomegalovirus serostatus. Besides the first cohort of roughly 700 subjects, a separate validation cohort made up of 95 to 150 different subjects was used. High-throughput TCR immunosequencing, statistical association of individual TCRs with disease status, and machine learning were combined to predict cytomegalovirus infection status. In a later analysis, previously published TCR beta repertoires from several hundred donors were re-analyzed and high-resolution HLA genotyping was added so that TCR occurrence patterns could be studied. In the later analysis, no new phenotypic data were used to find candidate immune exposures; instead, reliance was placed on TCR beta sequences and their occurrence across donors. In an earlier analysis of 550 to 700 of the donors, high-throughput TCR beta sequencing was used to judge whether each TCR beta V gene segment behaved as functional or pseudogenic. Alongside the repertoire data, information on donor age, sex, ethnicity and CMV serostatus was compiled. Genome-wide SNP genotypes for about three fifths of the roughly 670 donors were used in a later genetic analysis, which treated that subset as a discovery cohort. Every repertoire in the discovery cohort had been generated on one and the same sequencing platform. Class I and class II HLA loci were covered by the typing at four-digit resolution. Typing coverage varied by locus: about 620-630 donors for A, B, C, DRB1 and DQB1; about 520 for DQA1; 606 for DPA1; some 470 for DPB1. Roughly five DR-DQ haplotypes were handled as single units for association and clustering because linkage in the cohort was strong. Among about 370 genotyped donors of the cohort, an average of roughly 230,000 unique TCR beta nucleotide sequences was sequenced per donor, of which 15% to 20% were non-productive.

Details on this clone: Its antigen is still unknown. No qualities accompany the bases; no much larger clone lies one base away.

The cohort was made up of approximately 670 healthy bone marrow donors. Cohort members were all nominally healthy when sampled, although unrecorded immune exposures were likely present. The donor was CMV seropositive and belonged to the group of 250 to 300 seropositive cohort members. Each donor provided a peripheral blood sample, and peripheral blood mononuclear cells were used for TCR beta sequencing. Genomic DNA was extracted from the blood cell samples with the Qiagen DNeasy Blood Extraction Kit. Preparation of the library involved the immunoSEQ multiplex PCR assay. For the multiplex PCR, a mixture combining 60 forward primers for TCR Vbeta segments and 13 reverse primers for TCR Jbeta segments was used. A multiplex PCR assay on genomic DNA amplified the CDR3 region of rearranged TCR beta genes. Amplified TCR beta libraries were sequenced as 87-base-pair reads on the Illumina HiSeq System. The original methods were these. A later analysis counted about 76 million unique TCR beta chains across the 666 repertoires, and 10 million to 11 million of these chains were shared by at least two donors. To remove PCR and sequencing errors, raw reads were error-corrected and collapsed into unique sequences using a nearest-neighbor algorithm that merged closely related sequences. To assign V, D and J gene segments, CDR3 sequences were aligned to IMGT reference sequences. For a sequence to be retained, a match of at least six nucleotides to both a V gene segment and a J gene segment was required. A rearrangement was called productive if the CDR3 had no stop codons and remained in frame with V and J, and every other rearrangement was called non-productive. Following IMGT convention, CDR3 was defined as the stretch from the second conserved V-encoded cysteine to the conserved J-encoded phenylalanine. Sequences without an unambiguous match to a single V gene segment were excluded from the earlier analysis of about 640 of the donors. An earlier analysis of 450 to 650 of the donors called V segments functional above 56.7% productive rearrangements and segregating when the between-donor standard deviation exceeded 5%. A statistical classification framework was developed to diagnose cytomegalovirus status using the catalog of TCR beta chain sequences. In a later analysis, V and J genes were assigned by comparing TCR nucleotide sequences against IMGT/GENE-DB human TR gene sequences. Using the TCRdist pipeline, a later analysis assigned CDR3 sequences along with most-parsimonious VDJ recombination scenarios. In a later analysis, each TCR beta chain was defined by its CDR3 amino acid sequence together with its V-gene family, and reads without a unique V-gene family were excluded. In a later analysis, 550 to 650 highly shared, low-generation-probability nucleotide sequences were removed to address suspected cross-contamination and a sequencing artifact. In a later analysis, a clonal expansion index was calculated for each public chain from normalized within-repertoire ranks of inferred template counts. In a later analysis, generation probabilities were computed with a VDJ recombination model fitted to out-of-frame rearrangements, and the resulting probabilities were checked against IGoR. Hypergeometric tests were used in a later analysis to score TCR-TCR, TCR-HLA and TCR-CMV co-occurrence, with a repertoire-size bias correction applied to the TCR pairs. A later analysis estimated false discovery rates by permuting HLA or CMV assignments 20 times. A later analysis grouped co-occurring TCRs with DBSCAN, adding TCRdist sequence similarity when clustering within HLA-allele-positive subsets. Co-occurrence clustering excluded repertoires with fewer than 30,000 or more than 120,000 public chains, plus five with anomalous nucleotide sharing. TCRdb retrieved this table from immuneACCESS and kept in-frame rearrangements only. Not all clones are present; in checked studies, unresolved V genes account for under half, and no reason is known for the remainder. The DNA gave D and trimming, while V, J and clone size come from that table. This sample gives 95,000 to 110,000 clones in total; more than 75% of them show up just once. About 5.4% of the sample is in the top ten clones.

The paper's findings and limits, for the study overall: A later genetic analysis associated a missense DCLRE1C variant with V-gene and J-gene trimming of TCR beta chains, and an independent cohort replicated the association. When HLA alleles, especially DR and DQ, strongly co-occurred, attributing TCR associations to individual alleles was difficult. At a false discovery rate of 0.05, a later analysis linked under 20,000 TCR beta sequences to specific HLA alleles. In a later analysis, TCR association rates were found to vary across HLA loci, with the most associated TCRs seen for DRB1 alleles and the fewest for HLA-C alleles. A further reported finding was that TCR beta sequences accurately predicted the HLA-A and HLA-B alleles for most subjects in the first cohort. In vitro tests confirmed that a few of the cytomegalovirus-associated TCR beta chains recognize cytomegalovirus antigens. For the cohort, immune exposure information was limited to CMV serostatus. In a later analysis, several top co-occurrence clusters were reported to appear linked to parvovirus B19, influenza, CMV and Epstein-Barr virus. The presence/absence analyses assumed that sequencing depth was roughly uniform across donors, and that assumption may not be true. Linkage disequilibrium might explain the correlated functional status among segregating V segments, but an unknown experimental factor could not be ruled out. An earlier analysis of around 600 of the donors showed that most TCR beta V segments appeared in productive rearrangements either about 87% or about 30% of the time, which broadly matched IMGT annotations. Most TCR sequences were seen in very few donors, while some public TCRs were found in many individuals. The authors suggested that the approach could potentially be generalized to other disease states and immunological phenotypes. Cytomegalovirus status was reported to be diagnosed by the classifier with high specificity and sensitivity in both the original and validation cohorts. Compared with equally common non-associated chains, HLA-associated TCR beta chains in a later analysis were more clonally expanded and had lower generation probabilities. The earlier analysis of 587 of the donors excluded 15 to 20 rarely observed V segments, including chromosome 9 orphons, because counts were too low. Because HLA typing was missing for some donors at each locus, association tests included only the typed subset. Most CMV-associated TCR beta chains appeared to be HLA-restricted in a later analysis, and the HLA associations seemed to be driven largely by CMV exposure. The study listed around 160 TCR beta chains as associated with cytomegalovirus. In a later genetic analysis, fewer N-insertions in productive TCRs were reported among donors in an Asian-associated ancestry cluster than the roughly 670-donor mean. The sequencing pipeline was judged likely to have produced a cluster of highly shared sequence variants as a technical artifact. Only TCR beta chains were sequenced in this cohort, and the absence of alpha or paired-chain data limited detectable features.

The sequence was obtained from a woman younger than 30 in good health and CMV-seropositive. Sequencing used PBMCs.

The nucleotide sequence reads as follows: TGCGCCAGCAGCCCGGGGACAGGGAGGGTCTCCTACGAGCAGTACTTC. This sequence encodes CASSPGTGRVSYEQYF. The rearrangement combines TRBV4-1 with TRBJ2-7; a stretch of 9 junction bases matches TRBD1. The CDR3 spans 16 residues, from the cysteine through the phenylalanine. Only CDR3 DNA is held: 48 bases, read in frame from base 1. In the germline V gene, CDR1 corresponds to MGHRA and CDR2 to YSYEKL. Trimming removed 4 bases from V and 0 bases from J; the gene matches leave 7 bases unexplained.